Given below is one TCR beta chain in context. No cognate antigen has been identified for it. Base-call qualities are not available, and no considerably larger clone is one nucleotide away. The germline V and J ends show losses of 0 bases and 2 bases respectively, and no gene match explains 2 bases of the junction. The germline V gene specifies MNHEY as CDR1 and SVGAGI as CDR2. Measured from the cysteine to the phenylalanine, the CDR3 is 16 residues long. The CDR3 DNA has 48 bases and is translated from base 1. Sample time point, as interpreted from the label and publication: pretreatment peripheral blood. A cohort of 30 or so patients with locally advanced or metastatic urothelial carcinoma, treated at Memorial Sloan Kettering on a trial protocol, was included. Peripheral blood mononuclear cells were collected pretreatment and during treatment, at between 1 and 8 total time points per patient. The Qiagen DNeasy Blood extraction kit was used to purify genomic DNA from total PBMCs and from tumor samples. Collected pretreatment and during treatment, PBMCs were isolated and stored as previously described.

These data belong to a study of PD-L1 blockade in urothelial cancer listed by TCRdb under 2017. About the investigation overall: All patients started therapy around 2014 and received atezolizumab 1,200 mg intravenously every 3 weeks. Durable clinical benefit meant progression-free survival longer than 6 months, and TCR features were also tested against progression-free and overall survival. Somatic, immune and clinical correlates of response to PD-L1 blockade with atezolizumab in urothelial cancer were the focus of an exploratory multi-omic analysis. Patients had an ECOG performance status of 0 or 1 and had received between 0 and 3 prior chemotherapy regimens. Twenty-five of 29 patients were identified as males with urothelial cancer of bladder origin, and a prior smoking history was reported by 18 of 29 patients. Pretreatment tumor samples, along with matched peripheral blood serially collected before and after atezolizumab treatment, were subjected to TCR sequencing. Twenty-nine patients had pretreatment blood TCR-seq, roughly 25 had at least one posttreatment blood collection, and roughly 25 had tumor TCR-seq. Blood samples were analyzed at two time points: 3 weeks after treatment start (second dose) and 6 weeks after treatment start. In the same patients, pretreatment tumors underwent whole exome sequencing and RNA sequencing in addition to TCR sequencing. Under 10 patients achieved durable clinical benefit and 15 to 20 did not. Blood samples gave a median of about 130,000 T cells and approximately 81,000 unique TCRs, with a median clonality of approximately 0.08.

Broader findings and caveats from the paper: Improved progression-free and overall survival was found to be associated with pretreatment peripheral blood TCR clonality below the median. Among patients with durable benefit, tumor-associated TCR clones showed greater expansion in peripheral blood 3 weeks after treatment started (n ≈ 21, p = 0.022). Because of the small sample size (n = 29) and the many exploratory analyses performed, the results are intended to be regarded as hypothesis-generating.

Synthetic TCR analog templates were spiked into each PCR to estimate absolute template abundance from read counts. The immunoSEQ assay used bias-controlled V and J gene primers to amplify TCRbeta CDR3 regions from genomic DNA. Sequencing of rearranged TCRbeta segments was done at approximately 20X coverage. Turning to the authors' computational methods: Clustering was used to correct sequencing errors, and CDR3s were annotated against IMGT to assign V, D and J genes. Downstream analyses used only productive TCRbeta rearrangements and left out out-of-frame or stop-codon sequences. Clonality was calculated as one minus the Shannon entropy normalized by the log of the number of unique productive sequences. Clones differing between time points or between blood and tumor were identified using Fisher's exact test with Benjamini-Hochberg correction, with an adjusted p below 0.01 applied as the threshold. Entries here come from immuneACCESS through TCRdb and include only in-frame sequences with V and J called. Some clones fail to appear in such tables; in the studies checked, an unresolved V gene covers under half of the shortfall, and the cause of the remainder is unknown. V, J and clone size are taken as reported in that table, and D and trimming were inferred from the DNA itself. Here the sample has tens of thousands of clones; roughly 76% occur a single time. Of the sample, more than 5.5% falls within the top ten clones.

Sequencing used PBMCs, obtained around atezolizumab (anti-PD-L1) treatment. The sequence links TRBV6-5 to TRBJ2-3, and 10 junctional nucleotides match TRBD2. The clonotype was recovered from a man in his sixties or seventies with urothelial cancer. The CDR3 loop reads CASSYSLAGATDTQYF. DNA sequence: TGTGCCAGCAGTTACTCGCTAGCGGGGGCCACAGATACGCAGTATTTT.